The source of this T cell receptor (beta chain) is a study of CD8 T cells in ankylosing spondylitis. General observations from the study: The study looked at matched synovial fluid samples from ankylosing spondylitis patients. Disease-linked clones were reported to be significantly enriched there. Among TCR beta sequences, a motif of under ten highly homologous variants appeared characteristic of ankylosing spondylitis blood.

Using its own MiXCR run on the 5' RACE reads, TCRdb lists one record per CDR3 protein. The sample lists around 150,000 distinct CDR3 sequences, under 45% occurring once. Details on this clonotype: The antigen remains undetermined.

The CDR3 loop spans 15 amino acids. V shed 0 bases and J shed 5 bases, with 14 bases lying between them. Germline assignment: CDR1 SGDLS and CDR2 YYNGEE. J is TRBJ2-5 and V is TRBV9, with D possibly matching TRBD2 (7 bases). The material sequenced was synovial fluid, either unsorted or a sorted T cell fraction (not recorded which). This TCR was recovered from a male donor with ankylosing spondylitis. This CDR3 is CASSVGGGGGETQYF. In DNA, the CDR3 is TGTGCCAGCAGCGTAGGAGGGGGGGGCGGGGAGACCCAGTACTTC.